This TCR beta chain was identified in a study of PD-L1 blockade in urothelial cancer. In the study overall: Patients' atezolizumab regimen, 1,200 mg intravenously every 3 weeks, began in the mid-2010s. The authors examined blood 3 weeks (second dose) and 6 weeks after treatment start.

Findings of the study overall: Below-median pretreatment blood TCR clonality predicted better survival.

This sample's time point: pretreatment peripheral blood. The table came from immunoSEQ multiplex PCR; TCRdb's copy has only in-frame clones and leaves some out. The sample carries tens of thousands of clones, roughly 76% recorded once. J was trimmed by 3 bases and V by 6 bases; bases with no gene match: 7. This CDR3 comprises 14 residues. Germline CDR1 and CDR2: MNHNS and SASEGT. Regarding this clone: Its cognate antigen is unknown.

V gene TRBV6-1 combines with J gene TRBJ2-5; 7 nucleotides line up with TRBD2. Sequencing used PBMCs, obtained around atezolizumab (anti-PD-L1) treatment. The receptor comes from a man between 65 and 80 years old with urothelial cancer. CDR3 amino acids: CASSGGLPKETQYF. CDR3 coding DNA: TGTGCCAGCAGCGGGGGACTACCCAAAGAGACCCAGTACTTC.